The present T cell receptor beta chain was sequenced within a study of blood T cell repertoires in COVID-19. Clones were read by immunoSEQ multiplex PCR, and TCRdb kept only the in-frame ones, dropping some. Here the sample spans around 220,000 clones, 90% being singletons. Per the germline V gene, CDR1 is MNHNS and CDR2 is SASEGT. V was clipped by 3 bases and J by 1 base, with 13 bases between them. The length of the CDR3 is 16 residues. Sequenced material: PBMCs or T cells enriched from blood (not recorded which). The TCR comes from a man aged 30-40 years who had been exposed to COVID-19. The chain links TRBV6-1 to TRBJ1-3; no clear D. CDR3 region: CASSEGSGISGNTIYF. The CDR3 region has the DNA TGTGCCAGCAGTGAGGGATCGGGGATATCTGGAAACACCATATATTTT.